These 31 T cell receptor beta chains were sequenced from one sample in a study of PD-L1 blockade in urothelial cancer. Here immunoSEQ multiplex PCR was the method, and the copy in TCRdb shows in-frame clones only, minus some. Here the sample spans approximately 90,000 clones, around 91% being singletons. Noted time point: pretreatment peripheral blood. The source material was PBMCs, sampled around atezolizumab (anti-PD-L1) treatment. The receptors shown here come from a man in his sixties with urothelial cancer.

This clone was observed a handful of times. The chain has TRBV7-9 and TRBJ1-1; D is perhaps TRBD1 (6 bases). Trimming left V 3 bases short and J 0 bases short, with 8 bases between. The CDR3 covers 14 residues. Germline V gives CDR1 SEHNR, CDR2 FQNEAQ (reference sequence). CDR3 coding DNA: TGTGCCAGCAGCTTTACAGGGCTGAACACTGAAGCTTTCTTT. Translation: CASSFTGLNTEAFF. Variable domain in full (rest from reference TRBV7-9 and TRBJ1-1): DTGVSQNPRHKITKRGQNVTFRCDPISEHNRLYWYRQTLGQGPEFLTYFQNEAQLEKSRLLSDRFSAERPKGSFSTLEIQRTEQGDSAMYLCASSFTGLNTEAFFGQGTRLTVV.

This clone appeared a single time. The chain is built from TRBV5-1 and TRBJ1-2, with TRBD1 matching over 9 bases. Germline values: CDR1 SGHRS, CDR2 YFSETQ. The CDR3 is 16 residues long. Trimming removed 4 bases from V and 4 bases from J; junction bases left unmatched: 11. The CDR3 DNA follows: TGCGCCAGCAGCATGACAGGGGGGCTCAGTATCTATGGCTACACCTTC. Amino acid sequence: CASSMTGGLSIYGYTF.

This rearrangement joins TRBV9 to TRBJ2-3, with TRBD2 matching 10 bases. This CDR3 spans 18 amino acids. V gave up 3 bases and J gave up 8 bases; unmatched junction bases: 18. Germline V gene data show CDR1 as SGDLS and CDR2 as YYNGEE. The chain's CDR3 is CASSATSPGLARVGTQYF. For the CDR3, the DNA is TGTGCCAGCAGCGCAACATCGCCGGGACTAGCGCGTGTGGGTACGCAGTATTTT. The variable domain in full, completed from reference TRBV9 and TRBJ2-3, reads DSGVTQTPKHLITATGQRVTLRCSPRSGDLSVYWYQQSLDQGLQFLIQYYNGEERAKGNILERFSAQQFPDLHSELNLSSLELGDSALYFCASSATSPGLARVGTQYFGPGTRLTVL.

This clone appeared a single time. The chain's CDR3 is CASTEGSSYEQYF. In nucleotides, the CDR3 is TGTGCCAGCACCGAGGGATCGTCCTACGAGCAGTACTTC. The V call is TRBV5-6, the J call TRBJ2-7; possibly TRBD2 for D (5 bases). Germline V gene lookup returns CDR1 SGHDT and CDR2 YYEEEE. Deletions cut 6 bases from V and 1 base from J, with 11 bases between. The CDR3 consists of 13 residues. Together with reference TRBV5-6 and TRBJ2-7, the CDR3 gives the full variable domain: DAGVTQSPTHLIKTRGQQVTLRCSPKSGHDTVSWYQQALGQGPQFIFQYYEEEERQRGNFPDRFSGHQFPNYSSELNVNALLLGDSALYLCASTEGSSYEQYFGPGTRLTVT.

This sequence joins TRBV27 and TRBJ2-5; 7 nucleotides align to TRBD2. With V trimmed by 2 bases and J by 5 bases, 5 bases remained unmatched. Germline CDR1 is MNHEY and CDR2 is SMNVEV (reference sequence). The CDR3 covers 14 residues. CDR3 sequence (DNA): TGTGCCAGCAGTTTAGCGGGAGAGGGGGAGACCCAGTACTTC. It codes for CASSLAGEGETQYF.

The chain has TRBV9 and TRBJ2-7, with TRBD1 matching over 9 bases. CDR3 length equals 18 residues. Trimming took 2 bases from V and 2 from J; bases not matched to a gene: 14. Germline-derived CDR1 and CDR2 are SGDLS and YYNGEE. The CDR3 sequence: CASSVGTGTTAQAYEQYF. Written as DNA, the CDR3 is TGTGCCAGCAGCGTGGGGACAGGGACGACCGCCCAAGCCTACGAGCAGTACTTC.

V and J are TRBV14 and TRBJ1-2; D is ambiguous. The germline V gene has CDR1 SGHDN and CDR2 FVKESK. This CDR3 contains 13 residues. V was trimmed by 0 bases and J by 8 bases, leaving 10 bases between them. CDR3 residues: CASSQDTVYGYTF. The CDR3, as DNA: TGTGCCAGCAGCCAAGATACAGTCTACGGCTACACCTTC.

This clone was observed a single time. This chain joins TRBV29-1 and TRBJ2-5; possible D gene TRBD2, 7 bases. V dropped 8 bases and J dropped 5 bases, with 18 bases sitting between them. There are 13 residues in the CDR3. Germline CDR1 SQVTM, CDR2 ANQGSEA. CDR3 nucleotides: TGCAGCTTCAAGGTATCGGGGGGCGAGACCCAGTACTTC. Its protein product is CSFKVSGGETQYF.

For the CDR3, the DNA is TGTGCCAGCTCACCACAGCGGACCCAGCAGTTCTATGGCTACACCTTC. This gives the protein CASSPQRTQQFYGYTF. The V call is TRBV18, the J call TRBJ1-2; D not certain. This CDR3 is 16 amino acids long. Trimming removed 1 base at V and 4 bases at J, with 16 bases between. Germline CDR1 KGHSH, CDR2 LQKENI.

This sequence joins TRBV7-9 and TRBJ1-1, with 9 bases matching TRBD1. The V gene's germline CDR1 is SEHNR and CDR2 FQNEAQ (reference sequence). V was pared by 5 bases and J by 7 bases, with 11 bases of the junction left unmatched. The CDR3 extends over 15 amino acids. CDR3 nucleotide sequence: TGTGCCAGCAGCCCATCAAGACAGGGGGTAGATGAAGCTTTCTTT. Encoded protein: CASSPSRQGVDEAFF.

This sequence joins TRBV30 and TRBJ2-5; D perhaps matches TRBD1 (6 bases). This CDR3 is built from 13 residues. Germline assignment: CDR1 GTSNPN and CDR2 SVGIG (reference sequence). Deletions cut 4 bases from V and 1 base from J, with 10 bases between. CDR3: CAWTQGIQETQYF. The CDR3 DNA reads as TGTGCCTGGACACAGGGCATCCAAGAGACCCAGTACTTC. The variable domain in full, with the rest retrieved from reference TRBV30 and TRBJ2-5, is SQTIHQWPATLVQPVGSPLSLECTVEGTSNPNLYWYRQAAGRGLQLLFYSVGIGQISSEVPQNLSASRPQDRQFILSSKKLLLSDSGFYLCAWTQGIQETQYFGPGTRLLVL.

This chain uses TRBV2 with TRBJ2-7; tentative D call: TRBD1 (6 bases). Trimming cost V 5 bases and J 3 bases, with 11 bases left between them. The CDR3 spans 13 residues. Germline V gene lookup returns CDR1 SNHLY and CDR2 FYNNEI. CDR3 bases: TGTGCCAGCAGTCGGGACACCAACTACGAGCAGTACTTC. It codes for CASSRDTNYEQYF.

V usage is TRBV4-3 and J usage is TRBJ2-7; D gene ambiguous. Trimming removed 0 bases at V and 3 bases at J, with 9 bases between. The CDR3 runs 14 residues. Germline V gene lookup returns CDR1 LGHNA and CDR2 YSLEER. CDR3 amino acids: CASSQDWWSYEQYF. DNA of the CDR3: TGCGCCAGCAGCCAAGATTGGTGGAGCTACGAGCAGTACTTC.

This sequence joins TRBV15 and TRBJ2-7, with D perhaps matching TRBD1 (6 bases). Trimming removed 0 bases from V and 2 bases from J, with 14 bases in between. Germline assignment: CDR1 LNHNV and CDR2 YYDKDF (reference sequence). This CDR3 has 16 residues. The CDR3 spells CATSRDMDSATYEQYF. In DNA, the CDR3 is TGTGCCACCAGCAGAGATATGGACAGTGCTACCTACGAGCAGTACTTC.

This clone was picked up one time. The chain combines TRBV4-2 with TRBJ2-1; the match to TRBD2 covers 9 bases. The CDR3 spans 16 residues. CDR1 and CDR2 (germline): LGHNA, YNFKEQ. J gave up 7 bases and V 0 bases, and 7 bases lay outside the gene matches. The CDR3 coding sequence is TGTGCCAGCAGCCAAGAGGCTAGCGGGATCGTTAATGAGCAGTTCTTC. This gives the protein CASSQEASGIVNEQFF.

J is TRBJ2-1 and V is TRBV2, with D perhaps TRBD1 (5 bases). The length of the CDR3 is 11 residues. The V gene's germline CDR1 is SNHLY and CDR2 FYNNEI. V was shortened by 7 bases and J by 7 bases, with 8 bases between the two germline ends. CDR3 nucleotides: TGTGCCAGCATCAGGGTAAATGAGCAGTTCTTC. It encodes CASIRVNEQFF.

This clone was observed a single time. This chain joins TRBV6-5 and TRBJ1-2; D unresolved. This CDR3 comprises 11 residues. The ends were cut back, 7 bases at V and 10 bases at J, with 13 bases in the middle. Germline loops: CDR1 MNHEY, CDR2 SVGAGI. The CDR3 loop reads CASIRPENYTF. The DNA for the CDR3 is TGTGCCAGCATACGTCCAGAAAACTACACCTTC.

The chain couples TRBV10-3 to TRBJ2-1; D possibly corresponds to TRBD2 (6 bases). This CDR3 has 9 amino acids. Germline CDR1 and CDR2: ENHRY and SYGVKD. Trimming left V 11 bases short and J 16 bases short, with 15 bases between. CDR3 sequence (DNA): TGTGCCCTCCAGACTAGTATATTCTTC. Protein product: CALQTSIFF.

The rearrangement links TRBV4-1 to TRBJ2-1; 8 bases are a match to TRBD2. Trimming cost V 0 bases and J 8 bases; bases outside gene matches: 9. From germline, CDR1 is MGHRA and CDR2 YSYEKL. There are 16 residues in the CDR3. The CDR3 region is CASSQEEAGAYDEQFF. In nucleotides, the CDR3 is TGCGCCAGCAGCCAAGAGGAAGCGGGGGCGTACGATGAGCAGTTCTTC.

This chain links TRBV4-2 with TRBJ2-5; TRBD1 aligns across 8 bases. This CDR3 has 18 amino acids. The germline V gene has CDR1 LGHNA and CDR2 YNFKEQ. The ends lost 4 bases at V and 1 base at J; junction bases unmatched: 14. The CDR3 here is CASSPRGAARGLQETQYF. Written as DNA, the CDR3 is TGTGCCAGCAGCCCGCGTGGGGCGGCCAGGGGGCTCCAAGAGACCCAGTACTTC.

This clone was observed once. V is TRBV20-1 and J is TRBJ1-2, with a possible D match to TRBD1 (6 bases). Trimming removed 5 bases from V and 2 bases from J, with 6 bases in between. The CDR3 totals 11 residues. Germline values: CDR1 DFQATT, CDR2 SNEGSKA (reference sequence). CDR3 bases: TGCAGTGCTGGACAGAACTATGGCTACACCTTC. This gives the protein CSAGQNYGYTF.

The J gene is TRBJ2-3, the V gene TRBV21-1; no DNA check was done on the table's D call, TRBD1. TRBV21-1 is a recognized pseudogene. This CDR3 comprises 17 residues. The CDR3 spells CASSIKQGTNFTDTQYF. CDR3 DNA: TGTGCCAGCAGCATCAAACAGGGGACCAACTTCACAGATACGCAGTATTTT.

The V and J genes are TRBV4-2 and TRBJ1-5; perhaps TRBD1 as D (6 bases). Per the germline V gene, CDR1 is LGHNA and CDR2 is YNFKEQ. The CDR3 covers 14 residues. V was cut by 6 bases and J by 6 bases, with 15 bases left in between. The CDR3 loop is CASSITGTGQPQHF. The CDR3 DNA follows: TGTGCCAGCAGTATCACAGGGACGGGTCAGCCCCAGCATTTT.

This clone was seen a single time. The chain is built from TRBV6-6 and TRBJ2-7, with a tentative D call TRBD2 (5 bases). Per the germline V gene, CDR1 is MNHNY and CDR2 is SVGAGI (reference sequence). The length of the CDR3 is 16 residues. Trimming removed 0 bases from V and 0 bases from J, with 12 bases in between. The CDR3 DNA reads TGTGCCAGCAGTTACTCTTGGAGCGGCCACTCCTACGAGCAGTACTTC. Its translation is CASSYSWSGHSYEQYF.

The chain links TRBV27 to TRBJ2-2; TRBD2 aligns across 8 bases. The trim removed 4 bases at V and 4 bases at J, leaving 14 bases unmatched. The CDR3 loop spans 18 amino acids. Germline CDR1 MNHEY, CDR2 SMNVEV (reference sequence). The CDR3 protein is CASSSAPIAGSLTGELFF. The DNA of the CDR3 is TGTGCCAGCAGTTCCGCTCCGATAGCGGGGTCGCTCACCGGGGAGCTGTTTTTT.

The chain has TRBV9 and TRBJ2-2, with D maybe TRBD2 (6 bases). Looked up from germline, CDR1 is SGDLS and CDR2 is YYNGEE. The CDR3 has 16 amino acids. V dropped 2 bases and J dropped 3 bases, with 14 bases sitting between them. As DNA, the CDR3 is TGTGCCAGCAGCGTTAGGGGCGGGGTCCACACCGGGGAGCTGTTTTTT. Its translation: CASSVRGGVHTGELFF.

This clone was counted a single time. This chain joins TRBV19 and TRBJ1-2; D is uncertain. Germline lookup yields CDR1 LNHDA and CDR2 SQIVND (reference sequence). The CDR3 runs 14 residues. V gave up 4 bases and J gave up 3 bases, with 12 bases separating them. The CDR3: CASSKRTVDYGYTF. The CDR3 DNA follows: TGTGCCAGTAGTAAGCGAACTGTGGACTATGGCTACACCTTC.

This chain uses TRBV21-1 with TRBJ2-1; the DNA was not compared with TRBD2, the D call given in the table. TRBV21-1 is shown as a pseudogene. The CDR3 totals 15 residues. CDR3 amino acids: CASTEEERKRHEQFF. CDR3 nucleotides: TGTGCCAGCACCGAGGAGGAACGGAAGCGGCATGAGCAGTTCTTC.

CDR3 bases: TGTGCCAGCAGCCGTTTGGCGGGCCTCTACGAGCAGTACTTC. Its protein is CASSRLAGLYEQYF. This chain links TRBV27 with TRBJ2-7; D might be TRBD2 (5 bases). The CDR3 runs 14 residues. In germline, CDR1 is MNHEY, CDR2 SMNVEV (reference sequence). Trimming cost V 6 bases and J 3 bases, with 15 bases left between them.

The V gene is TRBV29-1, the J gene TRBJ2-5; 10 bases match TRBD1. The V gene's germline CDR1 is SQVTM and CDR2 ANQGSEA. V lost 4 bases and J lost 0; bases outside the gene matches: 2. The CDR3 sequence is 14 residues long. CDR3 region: CSVGGTGDQETQYF. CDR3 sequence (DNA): TGCAGCGTTGGGGGGACAGGGGACCAAGAGACCCAGTACTTC.

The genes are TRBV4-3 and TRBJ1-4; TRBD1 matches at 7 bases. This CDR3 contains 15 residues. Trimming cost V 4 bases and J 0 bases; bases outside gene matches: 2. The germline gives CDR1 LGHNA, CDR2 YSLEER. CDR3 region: CASSRGTATNEKLFF. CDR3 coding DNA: TGCGCCAGCAGCCGCGGGACAGCAACTAATGAAAAACTGTTTTTT.